Presented here are 20 T cell receptor beta chains from one specimen sequenced in a study of T cells in Graves' hyperthyroidism and ophthalmopathy. Researchers amplified the TCR beta CDR3 regions from RNA transcripts. Primed by the HTBI set, a first-round RT-PCR was run on the TCR CDR3. TCRdb reprocessed the multiplex PCR reads via MiXCR and lists one record per CDR3 protein. The data hold about 600,000 distinct CDR3 sequences, with 16% observed a single time. Input material: blood. Source of these receptors: a woman in her thirties or forties with Graves' ophthalmopathy.

There are many counts of this clonotype. The chain links TRBV20-1 to TRBJ2-7; D is unresolved. The length of the CDR3 is 14 residues. V lost 0 bases and J 7 bases, leaving 16 bases between the germline ends. Germline assignment: CDR1 DFQATT and CDR2 SNEGSKA (reference sequence). Here the CDR3 reads CSARDRGGRLEQYF. CDR3 bases: TGCAGTGCTAGAGATAGAGGCGGCCGGCTAGAGCAGTACTTC.

This clonotype was found many times. J is TRBJ2-5 and V is TRBV10-1; D call uncertain. The V gene lost 6 bases and the J gene lost 3 bases, with 8 bases spanning the gap. CDR1 WNHNN and CDR2 SYGVQD come from the germline V gene (reference sequence). The CDR3 is made up of 12 amino acids. As DNA, the CDR3 is TGCGCCAGCAGGCAGTCAAAAGAGACCCAGTACTTC. This sequence encodes CASRQSKETQYF.

This clonotype was recorded at least ten times. V gene TRBV12-3 or TRBV12-4 combines with J gene TRBJ1-1, with D possibly matching TRBD1 (6 bases). Trimming left V 3 bases short and J 4 bases short, with 6 bases between. The CDR3 totals 12 residues. The CDR3: CASSFRGTEAFF. CDR3 nucleotide sequence: TGTGCCAGCAGTTTCAGGGGCACTGAAGCTTTCTTT.

This clonotype was recorded many times. The rearrangement uses TRBV12-3 or TRBV12-4 and TRBJ2-7, with TRBD2 as a possible D gene (5 bases). This CDR3 contains 14 residues. V was shortened by 6 bases and J by 4 bases, with 16 bases between the two germline ends. The DNA of the CDR3 is TGTGCCAGCAGCTCGTACTCCGGGGTATACGAGCAGTACTTC. Translating gives CASSSYSGVYEQYF.

There are many counts of this clonotype. The chain employs TRBV2 and TRBJ2-3; D gene ambiguous. The V end was cut by 6 bases, the J end by 2 bases, with 6 bases between. The CDR3 sequence is 12 residues long. Germline assignment: CDR1 SNHLY and CDR2 FYNNEI. CDR3 sequence (DNA): TGTGCCAGCAGGAGAGACACAGATACGCAGTATTTT. Its translation: CASRRDTDTQYF.

The CDR3 protein is CASSLIGHQPQHF. CDR3 DNA sequence: TGTGCCAGCAGTTTAATCGGCCATCAGCCCCAGCATTTT. The chain couples TRBV12-3 or TRBV12-4 to TRBJ1-5, with D uncertain. The V end was cut by 2 bases, the J end by 5 bases, with 7 bases between. The CDR3 has 13 residues.

This clonotype was recorded at least ten times. The V call is TRBV4-1, the J call TRBJ1-5; TRBD1 matches 7 bases. The germline CDR1 and CDR2 sequences are MGHRA and YSYEKL. The length of the CDR3 is 16 residues. J lost 4 bases, V lost 4 bases, and 10 bases had no gene match. CDR3 in amino acids: CASSLGQAGGNQPQHF. The CDR3 nucleotides read TGCGCCAGCAGCCTTGGACAGGCCGGTGGGAATCAGCCCCAGCATTTT.

V gene TRBV5-4 combines with J gene TRBJ2-3, with D perhaps TRBD2 (5 bases). CDR1 is SGHNT and CDR2 is YYREEE in the germline V gene (reference sequence). This CDR3 is 15 amino acids long. The V gene lost 4 bases and the J gene lost 4 bases, with 16 bases spanning the gap. The CDR3: CASSPYSEGPDTQYF. In DNA, the CDR3 is TGTGCCAGCAGCCCATACTCTGAGGGCCCAGATACGCAGTATTTT.

This clonotype was recorded a few times. The gene calls are TRBV20-1 and TRBJ2-3, with a possible D match to TRBD1 (6 bases). Germline V gene data show CDR1 as DFQATT and CDR2 as SNEGSKA (reference sequence). The CDR3 extends over 15 amino acids. V lost 5 bases and J 3 bases, leaving 18 bases between the germline ends. The CDR3 DNA reads TGCAGTGCTGGCCGCTCAGGGGTCGGAACAGATACGCAGTATTTT. Amino acids: CSAGRSGVGTDTQYF.

Concerning this clonotype: This may be a read error, as it is one base from a much larger clone. This chain connects TRBV7-2 to TRBJ2-5, with 11 bases that match TRBD2. With the DNA end fitting TRBJ2-1 better, the J assignment may be wrong. The germline V gene has CDR1 SGHTA and CDR2 FQGNSA. The CDR3 has 18 residues. The CDR3 DNA follows: TGTGCCAGCAGCTTAGCTGGTCTAGCGGGGGGACTACAAGAGACCCAGTTCTTC. Amino acid sequence: CASSLAGLAGGLQETQFF.

The chain employs TRBV2 and TRBJ2-7, with 12 bases that match TRBD2. The CDR3 length is 17 residues. Germline assignment: CDR1 SNHLY and CDR2 FYNNEI. V shed 4 bases, J shed 0 bases, and the junction held 7 bases outside the gene matches. The CDR3 is CASSAPLAGGPSYEQYF. The CDR3 DNA reads as TGTGCCAGCAGTGCCCCACTAGCGGGAGGCCCCTCCTACGAGCAGTACTTC.

This clonotype was seen repeatedly, ten times or more. This chain uses TRBV20-1 with TRBJ2-7, with 7 bases that match TRBD2. The CDR3 is made up of 15 amino acids. With 2 bases clipped from V and 3 bases from J, the junction kept 10 bases outside the gene matches. Germline CDR1 reads DFQATT; CDR2 reads SNEGSKA (reference sequence). DNA for the CDR3: TGCAGTGCTAGAAATCCGGGACTAACGATCTACGAGCAGTACTTC. Encoded protein: CSARNPGLTIYEQYF.

This clonotype was seen more than once but under ten times. The chain recombines TRBV10-3 with TRBJ1-5; the D gene is possibly TRBD1 (6 bases). Trimming cost V 0 bases and J 8 bases, with 14 bases left between them. Per the germline V gene, CDR1 is ENHRY and CDR2 is SYGVKD. The length of the CDR3 is 15 residues. CDR3 sequence: CAISESETGQEPQHF. The CDR3 DNA sequence: TGTGCCATCAGTGAGTCTGAGACAGGCCAGGAGCCCCAGCATTTT.

The gene calls are TRBV6-5 and TRBJ2-7; TRBD1 matches 7 bases. The CDR3 covers 15 residues. Trimming removed 2 bases from V and 2 bases from J; junction bases left unmatched: 6. Germline loops: CDR1 MNHEY, CDR2 SVGAGI. The CDR3 nucleotides are TGTGCCAGCAGTTACACGACAGGGTTGACCTACGAGCAGTACTTC. Its protein product is CASSYTTGLTYEQYF.

This clonotype was seen more than once but under ten times. V gene TRBV5-1 combines with J gene TRBJ2-5, with D tentatively TRBD1 or TRBD2 (6 bases each). The CDR3 runs 14 residues. CDR1 and CDR2 from the germline V gene are SGHRS and YFSETQ. V lost 4 bases, J lost 7 bases, and 17 bases lay in between. The DNA for the CDR3 is TGCGCCAGCAGCCGGGGGCTAGCCGGAGGGACCCAGTACTTC. Amino acids: CASSRGLAGGTQYF.

This clonotype was found many times. The chain has TRBV18 and TRBJ2-1; D ambiguous. The CDR3 runs to 15 residues. Germline loops: CDR1 KGHSH, CDR2 LQKENI. V lost 2 bases and J lost 5, with 13 bases in between. This CDR3 reads CASSPIGQPNNEQFF. CDR3 sequence (DNA): TGTGCCAGCTCACCAATTGGGCAGCCCAACAATGAGCAGTTCTTC. The variable domain in full, completed from reference TRBV18 and TRBJ2-1, reads NAGVMQNPRHLVRRRGQEARLRCSPMKGHSHVYWYRQLPEEGLKFMVYLQKENIIDESGMPKERFSAEFPKEGPSILRIQQVVRGDSAAYFCASSPIGQPNNEQFFGPGTRLTVL.

About this clonotype itself: Since a much larger clone is just one base distant, this may be a read error. This chain connects TRBV12-3 or TRBV12-4 to TRBJ1-1; D ambiguous. CDR3 length: 13 residues. CDR3 bases: TGTGCCGGCAGTTTAACCAAAGCCGCTGAAGCTTTCTTT. Its protein product is CAGSLTKAAEAFF.

This clonotype has ten or more counts. This chain connects TRBV29-1 to TRBJ1-2, with 11 positions matching TRBD1. Germline CDR1 reads SQVTM; CDR2 reads ANQGSEA. V dropped 8 bases and J dropped 5; count of bases not matched to a gene: 7. The CDR3 covers 13 residues. This CDR3 reads CSFTGTGGYGYTF. The CDR3 DNA follows: TGCAGCTTCACCGGGACAGGGGGGTATGGCTACACCTTC. Based on the CDR3 plus reference TRBV29-1 and TRBJ1-2, the full variable domain is SAVISQKPSRDICQRGTSLTIQCQVDSQVTMMFWYRQQPGQSLTLIATANQGSEATYESGFVIDKFPISRPNLTFSTLTVSNMSPEDSSIYLCSFTGTGGYGYTFGSGTRLTVV.

As for this clonotype: This may come from a read error, since a much larger clone is one base off. It is likely a read error, because the conserved phenylalanine at the end of the CDR3 is missing. The CDR3 coding sequence is TGTGCCAGCGGCGTAAGGGAGAGTTCACCCCTCCACCTT. Amino acids: CASGVRESSPLHL. The chain is built from TRBV11-2 and TRBJ1-6; D is unresolved. Trimming shortened V by 8 bases and J by 9 bases, and 14 bases separated the two germline ends. CDR1 SGHAT and CDR2 FQNNGV come from the germline V gene. The CDR3 is made up of 13 amino acids.

The J gene is TRBJ2-2, the V gene TRBV11-2; D gene ambiguous. The V gene's germline CDR1 is SGHAT and CDR2 FQNNGV. V lost 5 bases, J lost 7 bases, and 14 bases lay in between. This CDR3 spans 14 amino acids. The CDR3 DNA reads TGTGCCAGCAGCCCCGCTTTCAGTGGCGGGGAGCTGTTTTTT. It codes for CASSPAFSGGELFF.